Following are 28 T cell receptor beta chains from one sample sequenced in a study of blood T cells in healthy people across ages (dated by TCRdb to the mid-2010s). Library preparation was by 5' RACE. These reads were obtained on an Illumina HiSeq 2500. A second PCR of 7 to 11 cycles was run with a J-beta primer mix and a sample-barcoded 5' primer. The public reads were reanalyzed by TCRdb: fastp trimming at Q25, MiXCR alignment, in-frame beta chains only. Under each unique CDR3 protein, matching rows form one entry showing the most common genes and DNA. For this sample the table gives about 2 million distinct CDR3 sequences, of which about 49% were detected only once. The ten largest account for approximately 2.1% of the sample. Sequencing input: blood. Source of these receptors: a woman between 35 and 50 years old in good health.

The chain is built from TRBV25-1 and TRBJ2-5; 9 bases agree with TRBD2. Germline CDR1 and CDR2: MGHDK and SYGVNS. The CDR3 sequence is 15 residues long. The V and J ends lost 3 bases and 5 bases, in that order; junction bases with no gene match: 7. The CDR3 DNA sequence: TGTGCCAGCAGTGAGATACGGCGGGAGGGTGAGACCCAGTACTTC. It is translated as CASSEIRREGETQYF. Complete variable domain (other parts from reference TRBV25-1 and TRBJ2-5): EADIYQTPRYLVIGTGKKITLECSQTMGHDKMYWYQQDPGMELHLIHYSYGVNSTEKGDLSSESTVSRIRTEHFPLTLESARPSHTSQYLCASSEIRREGETQYFGPGTRLLVL.

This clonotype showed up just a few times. CDR3 loop: CSVDLAGGPSEQFF. The CDR3 DNA sequence: TGCAGCGTTGATCTAGCGGGGGGGCCTAGTGAGCAGTTCTTC. The genes are TRBV29-1 and TRBJ2-1; 12 bases match TRBD2. The V gene's germline CDR1 is SQVTM and CDR2 ANQGSEA. V shed 3 bases and J 9 bases; nucleotides not matched to a gene: 6. This CDR3 spans 14 amino acids.

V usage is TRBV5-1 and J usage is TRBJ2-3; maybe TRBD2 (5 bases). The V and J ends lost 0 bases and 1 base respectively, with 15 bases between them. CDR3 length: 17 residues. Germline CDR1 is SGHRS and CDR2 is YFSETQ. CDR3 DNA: TGCGCCAGCAGCTTGGCCACTAGTTCGACTGGCACAGATACGCAGTATTTT. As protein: CASSLATSSTGTDTQYF. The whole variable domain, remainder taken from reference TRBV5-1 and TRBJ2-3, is KAGVTQTPRYLIKTRGQQVTLSCSPISGHRSVSWYQQTPGQGLQFLFEYFSETQRNKGNFPGRFSGRQFSNSRSEMNVSTLELGDSALYLCASSLATSSTGTDTQYFGPGTRLTVL.

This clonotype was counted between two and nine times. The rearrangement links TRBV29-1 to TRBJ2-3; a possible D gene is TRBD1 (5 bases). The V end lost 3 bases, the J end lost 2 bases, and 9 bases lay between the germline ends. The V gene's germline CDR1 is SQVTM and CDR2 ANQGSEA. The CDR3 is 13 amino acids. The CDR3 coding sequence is TGCAGCGTTGAGGGGCTCGACACAGATACGCAGTATTTT. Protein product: CSVEGLDTDTQYF.

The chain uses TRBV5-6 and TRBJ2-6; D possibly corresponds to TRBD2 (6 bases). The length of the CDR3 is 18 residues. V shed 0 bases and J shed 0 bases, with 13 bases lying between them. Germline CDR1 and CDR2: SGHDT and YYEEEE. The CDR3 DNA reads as TGTGCCAGCAGCTTGGAGAGGGAGGTGAGCTCTGGGGCCAACGTCCTGACTTTC. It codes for CASSLEREVSSGANVLTF.

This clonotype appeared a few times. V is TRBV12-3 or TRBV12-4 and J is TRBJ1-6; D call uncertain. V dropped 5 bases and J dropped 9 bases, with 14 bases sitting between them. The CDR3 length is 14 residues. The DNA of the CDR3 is TGTGCCAGCAGTCCAGCTCGGACCGTTTCACCCCTCCACTTT. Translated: CASSPARTVSPLHF.

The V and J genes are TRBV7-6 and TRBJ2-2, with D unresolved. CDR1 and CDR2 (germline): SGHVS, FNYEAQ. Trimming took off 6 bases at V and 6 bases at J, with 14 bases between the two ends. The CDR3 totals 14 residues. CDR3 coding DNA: TGTGCCAGCAGTCCCCGACTCGACGCCGGGGAGCTGTTTTTT. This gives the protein CASSPRLDAGELFF. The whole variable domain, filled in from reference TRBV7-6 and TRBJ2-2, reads GAGVSQSPRYKVTKRGQDVALRCDPISGHVSLYWYRQALGQGPEFLTYFNYEAQQDKSGLPNDRFSAERPEGSISTLTIQRTEQRDSAMYRCASSPRLDAGELFFGEGSRLTVL.

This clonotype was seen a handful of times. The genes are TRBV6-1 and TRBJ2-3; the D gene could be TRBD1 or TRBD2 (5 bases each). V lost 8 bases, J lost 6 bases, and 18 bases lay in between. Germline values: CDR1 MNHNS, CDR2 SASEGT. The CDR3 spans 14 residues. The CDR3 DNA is TGTGCCAGCTTAGGGGAGAGGGTAGGCGATACGCAGTATTTT. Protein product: CASLGERVGDTQYF.

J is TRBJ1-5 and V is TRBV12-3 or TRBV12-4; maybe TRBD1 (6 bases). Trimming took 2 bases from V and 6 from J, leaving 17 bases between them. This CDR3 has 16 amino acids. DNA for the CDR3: TGTGCCAGCAGTTTATTTGGCCAGGGGAAGGGTCAGCCCCAGCATTTT. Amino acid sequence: CASSLFGQGKGQPQHF.

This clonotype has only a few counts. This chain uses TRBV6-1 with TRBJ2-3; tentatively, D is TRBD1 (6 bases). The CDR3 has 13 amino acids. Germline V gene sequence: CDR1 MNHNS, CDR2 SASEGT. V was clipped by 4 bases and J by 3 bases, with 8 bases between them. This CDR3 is CASSGTDTDTQYF. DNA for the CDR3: TGTGCCAGCAGTGGGACAGATACAGATACGCAGTATTTT.

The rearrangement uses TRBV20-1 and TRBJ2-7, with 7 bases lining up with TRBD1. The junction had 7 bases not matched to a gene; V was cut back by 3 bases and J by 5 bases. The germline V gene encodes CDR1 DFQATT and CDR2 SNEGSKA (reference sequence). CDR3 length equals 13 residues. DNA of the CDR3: TGCAGTGCTAGGCAACAGGGGATCCACGAGCAGTACTTC. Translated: CSARQQGIHEQYF.

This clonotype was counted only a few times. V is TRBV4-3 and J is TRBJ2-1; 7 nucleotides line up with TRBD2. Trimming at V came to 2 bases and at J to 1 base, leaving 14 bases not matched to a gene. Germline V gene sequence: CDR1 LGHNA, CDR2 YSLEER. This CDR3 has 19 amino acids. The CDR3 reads CASSQRLAAIGLSYNEQFF. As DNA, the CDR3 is TGCGCCAGCAGCCAAAGACTAGCTGCTATCGGGCTTTCCTACAATGAGCAGTTCTTC.

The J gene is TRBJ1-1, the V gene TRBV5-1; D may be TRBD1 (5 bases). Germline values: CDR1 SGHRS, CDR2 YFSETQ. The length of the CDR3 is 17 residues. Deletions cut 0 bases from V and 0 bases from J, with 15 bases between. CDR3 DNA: TGCGCCAGCAGCTTGGAAACGACAGACTACATGAACACTGAAGCTTTCTTT. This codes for CASSLETTDYMNTEAFF.

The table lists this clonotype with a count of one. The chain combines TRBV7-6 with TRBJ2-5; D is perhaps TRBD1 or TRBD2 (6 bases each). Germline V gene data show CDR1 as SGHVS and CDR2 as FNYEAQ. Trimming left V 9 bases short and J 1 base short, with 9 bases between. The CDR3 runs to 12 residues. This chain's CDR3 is CARRGPQETQYF. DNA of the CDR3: TGTGCCAGACGGGGGCCCCAAGAGACCCAGTACTTC.

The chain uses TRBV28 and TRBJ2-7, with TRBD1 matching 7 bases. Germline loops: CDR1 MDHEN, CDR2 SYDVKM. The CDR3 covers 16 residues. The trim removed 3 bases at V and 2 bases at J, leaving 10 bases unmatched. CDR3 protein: CASSFIRTGEPYEQYF. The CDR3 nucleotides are TGTGCCAGCAGTTTTATCCGGACAGGCGAACCCTACGAGCAGTACTTC. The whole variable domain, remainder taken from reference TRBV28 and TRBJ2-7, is DVKVTQSSRYLVKRTGEKVFLECVQDMDHENMFWYRQDPGLGLRLIYFSYDVKMKEKGDIPEGYSVSREKKERFSLILESASTNQTSMYLCASSFIRTGEPYEQYFGPGTRLTVT.

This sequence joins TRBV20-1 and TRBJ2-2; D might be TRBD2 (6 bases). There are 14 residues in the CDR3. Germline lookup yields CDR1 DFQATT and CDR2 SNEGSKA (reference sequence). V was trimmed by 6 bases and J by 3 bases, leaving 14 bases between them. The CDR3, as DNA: TGCAGTGCGAGGACCGGGACTCACACCGGGGAGCTGTTTTTT. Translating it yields CSARTGTHTGELFF.

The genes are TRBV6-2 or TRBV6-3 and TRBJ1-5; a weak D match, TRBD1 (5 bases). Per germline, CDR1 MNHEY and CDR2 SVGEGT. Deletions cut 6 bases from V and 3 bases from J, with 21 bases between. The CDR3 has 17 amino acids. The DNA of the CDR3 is TGTGCCAGCAGCCAATATACAGGTTCGGGGGTCAATCAGCCCCAGCATTTT. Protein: CASSQYTGSGVNQPQHF.

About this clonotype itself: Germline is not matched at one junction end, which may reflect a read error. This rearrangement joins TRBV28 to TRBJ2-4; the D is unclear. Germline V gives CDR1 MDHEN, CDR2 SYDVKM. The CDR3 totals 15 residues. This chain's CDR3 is CAGSFSQLAKNIQYF. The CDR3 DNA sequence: TGTGCCGGCAGTTTTTCCCAGCTAGCCAAAAACATTCAGTACTTC.

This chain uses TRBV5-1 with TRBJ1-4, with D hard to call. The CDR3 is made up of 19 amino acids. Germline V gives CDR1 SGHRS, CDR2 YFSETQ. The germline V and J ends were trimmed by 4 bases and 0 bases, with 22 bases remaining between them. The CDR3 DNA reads TGCGCCAGCAGCGGAACATACAGAAATACACTTTCAACTAATGAAAAACTGTTTTTT. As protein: CASSGTYRNTLSTNEKLFF.

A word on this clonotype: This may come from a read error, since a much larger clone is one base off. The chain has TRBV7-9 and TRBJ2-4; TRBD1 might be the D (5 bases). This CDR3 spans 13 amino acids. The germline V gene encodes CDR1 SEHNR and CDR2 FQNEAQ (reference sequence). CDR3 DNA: TGTGCCAGCAGCCCTAGGGGCGAGGACATTCGGTACTTC. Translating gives CASSPRGEDIRYF.

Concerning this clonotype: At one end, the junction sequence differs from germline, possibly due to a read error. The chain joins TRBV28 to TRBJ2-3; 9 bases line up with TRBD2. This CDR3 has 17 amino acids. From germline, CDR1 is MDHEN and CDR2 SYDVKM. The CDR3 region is CASSSPGRRGGTDTRYF. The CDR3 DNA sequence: TGTGCCAGCAGTTCCCCCGGACGGCGGGGGGGCACAGATACGCGGTATTTT.

The CDR3 is CASSSLATSGGNTQYF. Written as DNA, the CDR3 is TGTGCCAGCAGCTCACTGGCGACTAGCGGGGGAAATACGCAGTATTTT. The chain has TRBV7-2 and TRBJ2-3; 12 bases are a match to TRBD2. The CDR3 sequence is 16 residues long. The V gene end was trimmed by 4 bases and the J gene end by 7 bases; junction bases not matched to a gene: 9. The germline V gene has CDR1 SGHTA and CDR2 FQGNSA.

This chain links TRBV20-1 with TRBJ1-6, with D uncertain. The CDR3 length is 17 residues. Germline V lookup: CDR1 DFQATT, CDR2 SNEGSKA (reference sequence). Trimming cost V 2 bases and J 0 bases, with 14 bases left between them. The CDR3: CSARPSLPSSYNSPLHF. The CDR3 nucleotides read TGCAGTGCTAGACCAAGCTTGCCTTCCTCCTATAATTCACCCCTCCACTTT.

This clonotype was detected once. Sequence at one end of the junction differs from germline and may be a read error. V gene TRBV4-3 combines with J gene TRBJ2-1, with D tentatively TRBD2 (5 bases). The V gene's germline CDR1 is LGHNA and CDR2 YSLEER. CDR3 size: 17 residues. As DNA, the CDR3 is TGCGCCAGCAGCCAAGAAGTGATGCGGGTGTCCTACAATGAGCGGTTCTTC. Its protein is CASSQEVMRVSYNERFF.

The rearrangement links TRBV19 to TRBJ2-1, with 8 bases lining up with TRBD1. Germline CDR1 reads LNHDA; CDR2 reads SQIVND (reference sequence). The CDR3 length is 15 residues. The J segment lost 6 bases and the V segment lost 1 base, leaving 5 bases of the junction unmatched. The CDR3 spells CASSIVGQGANEQFF. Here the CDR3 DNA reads TGTGCCAGTAGTATAGTTGGGCAGGGGGCCAATGAGCAGTTCTTC.

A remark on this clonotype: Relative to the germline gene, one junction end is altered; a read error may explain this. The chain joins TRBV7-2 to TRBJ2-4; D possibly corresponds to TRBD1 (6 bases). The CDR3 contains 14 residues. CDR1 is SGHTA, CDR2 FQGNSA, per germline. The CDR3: CASILEGPGVLQYF. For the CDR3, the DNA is TGTGCCAGCATCTTAGAAGGGCCAGGGGTCCTCCAGTACTTC.

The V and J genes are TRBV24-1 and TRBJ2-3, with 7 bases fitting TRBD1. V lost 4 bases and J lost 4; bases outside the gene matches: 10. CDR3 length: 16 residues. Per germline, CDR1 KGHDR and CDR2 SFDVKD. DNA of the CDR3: TGTGCCACCAGTGAATCCGGGACAGTCCTCTCAGATACGCAGTATTTT. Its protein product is CATSESGTVLSDTQYF.

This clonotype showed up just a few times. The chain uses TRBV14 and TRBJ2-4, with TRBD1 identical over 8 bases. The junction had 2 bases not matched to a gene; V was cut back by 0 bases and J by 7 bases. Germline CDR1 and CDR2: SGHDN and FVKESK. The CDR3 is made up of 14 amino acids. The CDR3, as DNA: TGTGCCAGCAGCCAAGACAGGGGGCGTAACATTCAGTACTTC. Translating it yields CASSQDRGRNIQYF.